The TCR beta chain described here comes from a study of CD8 T cells in ankylosing spondylitis (dated by TCRdb to about 2017). Concerning the study at large: To find TCR variants linked to disease, the study profiled T cell receptor beta repertoires in ankylosing spondylitis patients and healthy donors. In total, the full study cohort was made up of roughly 100 healthy donors and roughly 27 ankylosing spondylitis patients. Peripheral blood was sampled, and synovial fluid was also collected from ankylosing spondylitis patients.

Paper-wide results and their limitations: In peripheral blood, the disease-linked clones were found at relatively low frequencies and had a CD8+ phenotype. Significant enrichment of the disease-linked clones was reported in matched synovial fluid samples from ankylosing spondylitis patients. Some motif variants were previously reported in synovial fluid and blood of reactive arthritis patients, suggesting common disease-initiation mechanisms. Blood from ankylosing spondylitis patients appeared to be characterized by a TCR beta motif composed of under 10 highly homologous amino acid variants.

The instrument was an Illumina HiSeq 2500. Quantitative 5'-RACE with molecular barcodes was used to prepare TCR beta libraries. Per the authors' processing: To identify disease-linked TCR variants, a new computational method was used, one built on a probabilistic model of VDJ rearrangement. TCRdb reanalyzed the raw reads on its own, using fastp at Q25 for trimming and MiXCR for clone calling, and kept in-frame beta chains. CDR3 protein sequences are deduplicated, and each keeps its most common genes and DNA. The V and J calls here are based on TCRdb, not the publication. The sample yields about 220,000 distinct CDR3 sequences; roughly 6.6% were counted once. The ten top clones hold 13% to 15% of the sample. This clonotype was recorded a few times. Its antigen remains unidentified. The sample holds no much larger clone one base away, and base qualities are not on file. From a lookup of the germline V gene (reference sequence), CDR1 and CDR2 are SEHNR and FQNEAQ. The germline V and J ends show losses of 5 bases and 7 bases respectively, and no gene match explains 16 bases of the junction. The CDR3 contains 16 residues, cysteine and phenylalanine counted. This entry keeps only the CDR3 DNA: 48 bases, framed from base 1.

This receptor chain uses TRBV7-9 and TRBJ1-2; TRBD1 matches 7 bases in the middle. The TCR originated in a male donor with ankylosing spondylitis. Sequencing was carried out using blood, either unsorted or a sorted T cell fraction (not recorded which). The DNA sequence is as follows: TGTGCCAGCAGCCTCAGGGACAGCCGGCTCCAGGTTGGCTACACCTTC. Translated, this gives CASSLRDSRLQVGYTF.